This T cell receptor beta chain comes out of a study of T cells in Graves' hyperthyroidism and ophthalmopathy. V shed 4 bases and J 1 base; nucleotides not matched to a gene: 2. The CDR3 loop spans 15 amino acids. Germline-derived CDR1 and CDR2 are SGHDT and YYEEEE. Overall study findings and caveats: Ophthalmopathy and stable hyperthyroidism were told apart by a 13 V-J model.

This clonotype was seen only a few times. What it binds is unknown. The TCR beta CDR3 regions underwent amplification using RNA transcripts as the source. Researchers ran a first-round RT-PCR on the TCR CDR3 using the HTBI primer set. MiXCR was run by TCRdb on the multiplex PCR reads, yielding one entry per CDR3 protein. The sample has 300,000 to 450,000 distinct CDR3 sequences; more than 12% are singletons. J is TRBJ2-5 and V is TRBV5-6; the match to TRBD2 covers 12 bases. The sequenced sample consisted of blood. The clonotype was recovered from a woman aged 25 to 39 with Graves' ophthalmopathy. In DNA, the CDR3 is TGTGCCAGCAGCGTGACTAGCGGGGGCCAAGAGACCCAGTACTTC. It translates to CASSVTSGGQETQYF.